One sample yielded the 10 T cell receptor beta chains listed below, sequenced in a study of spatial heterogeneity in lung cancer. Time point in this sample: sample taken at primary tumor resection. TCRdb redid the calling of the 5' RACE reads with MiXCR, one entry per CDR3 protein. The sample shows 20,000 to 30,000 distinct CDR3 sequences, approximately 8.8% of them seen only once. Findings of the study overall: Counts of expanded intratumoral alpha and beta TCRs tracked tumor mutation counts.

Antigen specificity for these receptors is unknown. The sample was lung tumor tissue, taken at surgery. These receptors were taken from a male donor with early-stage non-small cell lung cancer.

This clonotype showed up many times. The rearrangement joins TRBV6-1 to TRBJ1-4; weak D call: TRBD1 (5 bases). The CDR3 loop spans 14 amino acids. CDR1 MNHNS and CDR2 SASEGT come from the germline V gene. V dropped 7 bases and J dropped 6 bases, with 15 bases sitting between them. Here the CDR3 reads CASTSGGGDEKLFF. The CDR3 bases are TGTGCCAGCACCTCAGGCGGGGGAGATGAAAAACTGTTTTTT.

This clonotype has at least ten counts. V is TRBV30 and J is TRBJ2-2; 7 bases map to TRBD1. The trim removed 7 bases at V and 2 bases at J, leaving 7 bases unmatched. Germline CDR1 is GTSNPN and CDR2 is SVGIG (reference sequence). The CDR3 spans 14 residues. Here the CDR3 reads CASSGTANTGELFF. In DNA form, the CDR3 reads TGTGCCTCCTCGGGGACAGCCAACACCGGGGAGCTGTTTTTT.

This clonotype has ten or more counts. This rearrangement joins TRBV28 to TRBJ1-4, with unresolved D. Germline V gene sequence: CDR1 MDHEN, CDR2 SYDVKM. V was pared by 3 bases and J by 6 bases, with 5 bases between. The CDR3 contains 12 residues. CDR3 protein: CASSLLDEKLFF. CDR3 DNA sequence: TGTGCCAGCAGTTTGTTGGATGAAAAACTGTTTTTT.

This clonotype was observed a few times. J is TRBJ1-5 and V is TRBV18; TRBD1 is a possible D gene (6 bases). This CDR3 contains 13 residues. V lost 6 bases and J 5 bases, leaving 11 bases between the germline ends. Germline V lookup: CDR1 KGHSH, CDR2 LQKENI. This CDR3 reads CASSPYRDQPQHF. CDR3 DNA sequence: TGTGCCAGCTCCCCTTACAGGGATCAGCCCCAGCATTTT.

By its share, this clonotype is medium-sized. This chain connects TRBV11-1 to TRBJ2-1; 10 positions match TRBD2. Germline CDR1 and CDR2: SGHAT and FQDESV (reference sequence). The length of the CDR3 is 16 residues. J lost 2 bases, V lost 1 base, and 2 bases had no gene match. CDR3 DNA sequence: TGTGCCAGCAGCTTAGGAACTAGCGGGGCCTACAATGAGCAGTTCTTC. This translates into CASSLGTSGAYNEQFF.

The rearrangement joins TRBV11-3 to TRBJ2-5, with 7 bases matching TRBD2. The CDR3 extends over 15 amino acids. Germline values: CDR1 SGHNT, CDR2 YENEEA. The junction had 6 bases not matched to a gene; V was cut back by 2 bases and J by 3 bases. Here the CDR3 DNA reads TGTGCCAGCAGCTTATTTGGGGGGGAAGAAGAGACCCAGTACTTC. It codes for CASSLFGGEEETQYF.

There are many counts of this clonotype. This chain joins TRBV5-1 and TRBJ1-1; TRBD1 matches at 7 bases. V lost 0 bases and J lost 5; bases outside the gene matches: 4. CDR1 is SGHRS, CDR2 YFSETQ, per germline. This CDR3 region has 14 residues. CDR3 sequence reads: CASSLAGTETEAFF. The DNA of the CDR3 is TGCGCCAGCAGCTTGGCCGGGACAGAGACTGAAGCTTTCTTT.

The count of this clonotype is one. In nucleotides, the CDR3 is TGTGCCAGCAGCAATCTTGAGGGAGTGAAGCACGAGCAGTACTTC. Translating it yields CASSNLEGVKHEQYF. V and J are TRBV21-1 and TRBJ2-7; the D call in the table, TRBD2, was not verified against the DNA. TRBV21-1 counts as a pseudogene. This CDR3 comprises 15 residues.

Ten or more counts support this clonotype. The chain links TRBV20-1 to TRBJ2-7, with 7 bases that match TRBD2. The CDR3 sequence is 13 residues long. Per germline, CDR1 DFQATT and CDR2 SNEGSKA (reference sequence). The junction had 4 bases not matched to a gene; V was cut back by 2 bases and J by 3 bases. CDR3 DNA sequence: TGCAGTGCTAGATTAACTAGCGACTACGAGCAGTACTTC. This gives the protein CSARLTSDYEQYF.

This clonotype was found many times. CDR3 in DNA: TGTGCCACCTTAGCTGCAACAGATACGCAGTATTTT. Translation: CATLAATDTQYF. The genes are TRBV25-1 and TRBJ2-3; no reliable D call. Trimming shortened V by 10 bases and J by 3 bases, and 11 bases separated the two germline ends. The CDR3 length is 12 residues. CDR1 and CDR2 (germline): MGHDK, SYGVNS.